This entry lists 13 T cell receptor beta chains sequenced from one sample in a study of cytomegalovirus exposure and HLA in healthy donors. Using immunoSEQ multiplex PCR, the repertoire was profiled, and TCRdb retains in-frame clones only, with some absent. The data contain 150,000 to 200,000 clones, 70% to 90% of them singletons. Input material: PBMCs. The source is a man aged 25 to 40 in good health and CMV-seropositive.

The chain employs TRBV6-1 and TRBJ1-1, with D perhaps TRBD1 (6 bases). Trimming took off 0 bases at V and 1 base at J, with 9 bases between the two ends. Germline CDR1 reads MNHNS; CDR2 reads SASEGT. This CDR3 is built from 15 residues. The CDR3 here is CASSEALRGNTEAFF. The CDR3 bases are TGTGCCAGCAGTGAAGCGCTCAGGGGGAACACTGAAGCTTTCTTT.

V usage is TRBV18 and J usage is TRBJ1-5, with no clear D. Trimming took 0 bases from V and 2 from J, leaving 23 bases between them. This CDR3 is 20 amino acids long. Germline V gene sequence: CDR1 KGHSH, CDR2 LQKENI. The CDR3 loop reads CASSPPPRGEGINRNQPQHF. In DNA form, the CDR3 reads TGTGCCAGCTCACCACCGCCTCGGGGTGAAGGGATCAATCGCAATCAGCCCCAGCATTTT.

The rearrangement joins TRBV2 to TRBJ1-1, with a weak D call TRBD1 (6 bases). Germline lookup yields CDR1 SNHLY and CDR2 FYNNEI. The CDR3 spans 14 residues. Trimming pared 4 bases from V and 2 bases from J, leaving 11 bases between. The CDR3 DNA sequence: TGTGCCAGCAGTGGACGGGGGGCCAACACTGAAGCTTTCTTT. Amino acid sequence: CASSGRGANTEAFF.

The chain has TRBV7-2 and TRBJ1-2, with D perhaps TRBD1 (6 bases). This CDR3 is 14 amino acids long. The germline V gene encodes CDR1 SGHTA and CDR2 FQGNSA. The V end lost 4 bases, the J end lost 8 bases, and 17 bases lay between the germline ends. The chain's CDR3 is CASSYGGGLGGYTF. The CDR3 bases are TGTGCCAGCAGCTACGGGGGGGGCCTAGGGGGCTACACCTTC.

The chain couples TRBV14 to TRBJ1-1; perhaps TRBD1 as D (6 bases). Trimming cost V 2 bases and J 4 bases, with 20 bases left between them. Germline CDR1 SGHDN, CDR2 FVKESK. The CDR3 consists of 17 residues. CDR3 sequence reads: CASSQNGRAGVGTEAFF. Written as DNA, the CDR3 is TGTGCCAGCAGCCAAAACGGCAGGGCAGGGGTGGGCACTGAAGCTTTCTTT.

The chain is built from TRBV27 and TRBJ2-3; a weak D match, TRBD2 (7 bases). Per the germline V gene, CDR1 is MNHEY and CDR2 is SMNVEV (reference sequence). Trimming cost V 3 bases and J 5 bases, with 27 bases left between them. This CDR3 is built from 19 residues. The CDR3 here is CASSFLQGFGGGFGDTQYF. The CDR3 bases are TGTGCCAGCAGTTTCTTACAGGGTTTCGGCGGGGGCTTTGGAGATACGCAGTATTTT.

The chain has TRBV11-2 and TRBJ2-2; 8 bases fit TRBD1. Per the germline V gene, CDR1 is SGHAT and CDR2 is FQNNGV. This CDR3 spans 16 amino acids. V was clipped by 5 bases and J by 4 bases; unmatched bases: 9. CDR3 DNA: TGTGCCAGCAGCAAACCGACAGGGGCGAGCACCGGGGAGCTGTTTTTT. It encodes CASSKPTGASTGELFF.

The J gene is TRBJ2-5, the V gene TRBV28, with 10 bases aligning to TRBD2. V dropped 2 bases and J dropped 5; count of bases not matched to a gene: 8. Germline CDR1 is MDHEN and CDR2 is SYDVKM. This CDR3 contains 16 residues. The CDR3 protein is CASSLLAGAGRETQYF. The CDR3 DNA reads as TGTGCCAGCAGTTTACTAGCGGGGGCCGGGAGGGAGACCCAGTACTTC.

The CDR3 loop is CASSQGPGQGLNTEAFF. The CDR3 DNA is TGCGCCAGCAGCCAAGGACCGGGACAGGGCCTGAACACTGAAGCTTTCTTT. V gene TRBV4-1 combines with J gene TRBJ1-1, with 9 bases aligning to TRBD1. Germline trimming cut 1 base from V and 0 bases from J; bases unmatched to any gene: 6. The germline CDR1 and CDR2 sequences are MGHRA and YSYEKL. The CDR3 has 17 amino acids.

V usage is TRBV19 and J usage is TRBJ1-1, with unresolved D. Germline values: CDR1 LNHDA, CDR2 SQIVND (reference sequence). Trimming left V 2 bases short and J 1 base short, with 8 bases between. There are 14 residues in the CDR3. CDR3 region: CASSISEANTEAFF. The CDR3 DNA follows: TGTGCCAGTAGTATATCCGAGGCGAACACTGAAGCTTTCTTT.

The chain combines TRBV5-6 with TRBJ1-5; D is unresolved. Trimming pared 4 bases from V and 1 base from J, leaving 6 bases between. Looked up from germline, CDR1 is SGHDT and CDR2 is YYEEEE. The CDR3 has 13 amino acids. CDR3 sequence reads: CASSAGSNQPQHF. The CDR3 region has the DNA TGTGCCAGCAGCGCGGGGAGCAATCAGCCCCAGCATTTT.

The chain links TRBV29-1 to TRBJ2-3, with TRBD2 matching over 8 bases. Trimming cost V 6 bases and J 9 bases; bases outside gene matches: 2. Per germline, CDR1 SQVTM and CDR2 ANQGSEA. The CDR3 consists of 10 residues. CDR3 residues: CSVRGGTQYF. The CDR3 region has the DNA TGCAGCGTCCGGGGGGGCACGCAGTATTTT.

V and J are TRBV7-2 and TRBJ2-2, with D tentatively TRBD1 (6 bases). Germline lookup yields CDR1 SGHTA and CDR2 FQGNSA. Trimming left V 5 bases short and J 7 bases short, with 11 bases between. This CDR3 region has 13 residues. The CDR3 coding sequence is TGTGCCAGCAGCCTCGAAGGGGGCGGGGAGCTGTTTTTT. This encodes CASSLEGGGELFF.